Listed below are T cell receptor beta chains from one sample, sequenced in a study of T cells in Graves' hyperthyroidism and ophthalmopathy. Each CDR3 protein is one row after TCRdb ran MiXCR on the multiplex PCR reads. The sample carries around 700,000 distinct CDR3 sequences, about 17% recorded once. Sequenced input: blood. Source of these receptors: a woman aged 45-60 years with Graves' hyperthyroidism that later progressed to Graves' ophthalmopathy. Both conserved end residues are part of each CDR3. Clone size is stated in some rows and not others, as once, few, many or a class when expanded.

CDR3 protein	V gene	J gene	clone size
CASSLAAGTSGIGYEQFF	TRBV5-6	TRBJ2-1	few
CASSLEPDPYEQYF	TRBV5-1	TRBJ2-7	few
CASSRLRTDTQYF	TRBV27	TRBJ2-3	.
CATSDLRTQSDEQFF	TRBV24-1	TRBJ2-1	few
CATTGRARSYEQYF	TRBV7-8	TRBJ2-7	many
CGSSLYTSGNQPQHF	TRBV27	TRBJ1-5	once
CAWSSQGEQYF	TRBV30	TRBJ2-7	.
CASSPRPGALSYEQYF	TRBV19	TRBJ2-7	few
CASSLADRGNQPQHF	TRBV5-5	TRBJ1-5	many
CASSFQGANEKLFF	TRBV12-3/TRBV12-4	TRBJ1-4	many
CASSFENSDTQYF	TRBV11-3	TRBJ2-3	many
CASSQVGTGRYQETQYF	TRBV4-1	TRBJ2-5	many
CASSPTGQGRDTQYF	TRBV18	TRBJ2-3	many
CASSPNRGTNTEAFF	TRBV11-2	TRBJ1-1	.
CATSSVPGQGRYGYTF	TRBV15	TRBJ1-2	.
CASSMGQGETQYF	TRBV19	TRBJ2-5	.
CASSLEQGGTDTQYF	TRBV5-6	TRBJ2-3	few
CASSLPKQGANEKLFF	TRBV11-2	TRBJ1-4	few
CASSLLAGRETQYF	TRBV6-2/TRBV6-3	TRBJ2-5	.
CASSYSKGNTIYF	TRBV6-2/TRBV6-3	TRBJ1-3	.
CASSQDPNRASYEQYF	TRBV14	TRBJ2-7	.
CASSGSGTENTEAFF	TRBV5-1	TRBJ1-1	.
CASTETGSGNTEAFF	TRBV2	TRBJ1-1	few
CASSITNAKNIQYF	TRBV19	TRBJ2-4	.
CASSAEGRGNGEQYF	TRBV3-1	TRBJ2-7	.
CASSLVRPGLAGLTDTQYF	TRBV7-8	TRBJ2-3	.
CASSATGWQETQYF	TRBV11-2	TRBJ2-5	.
CASSTGTSGIEQYF	TRBV5-1	TRBJ2-7	few
CSATQTGYGYTF	TRBV20-1	TRBJ1-2	few
CASSRDGAGMETQYF	TRBV5-1	TRBJ2-5	many
CASTIMGGESGNTIYF	TRBV7-3	TRBJ1-3	.
CASRSQGARFNEQFF	TRBV12-3/TRBV12-4	TRBJ2-1	many
CASVSAGLEAFF	TRBV28	TRBJ1-1	few
CASSSGGGTVPSEQFF	TRBV11-2	TRBJ2-1	many
CASSPQRSGNTIYF	TRBV3-1	TRBJ1-3	.